The TCR beta chain described here comes from a study of blood T cell repertoires in COVID-19. As for the study in general: Acute and convalescent COVID-19 specimens originated in the United States, Italy and Spain. PBMCs, B-cell-depleted T cells, or T cells were the source of the cDNA or gDNA that made up the material.

Profiled with immunoSEQ multiplex PCR; TCRdb holds only in-frame clones, not every one. Counted here are 100,000 to 150,000 clones, 80% occurring once; the ten biggest clones make up just under 25%. Trimming cost V 2 bases and J 2 bases, with 5 bases left between them. In germline, CDR1 is MRHNA, CDR2 SNTAGT. The CDR3 length is 13 residues. The sample comprised peripheral blood. The sequence came from a human donor in a cohort sampled during active COVID-19. The genes are TRBV6-4 and TRBJ2-3; no clear D gene. CDR3 protein: CASSDQNTDTQYF. CDR3 bases: TGTGCCAGCAGTGACCAAAACACAGATACGCAGTATTTT.